This paragraph covers one T cell receptor (beta chain) sequence. Methods used by the authors: Amplified reference gene primers provided the basis for estimating nucleated cell counts. Sequencing used immunoSEQ multiplex PCR; TCRdb keeps in-frame clones, though not all of them. V and J calls and clone size are given by that table; D and trimming were obtained from the DNA. The table lists 250,000 to 400,000 clones, 90% of them singletons, with roughly 2.9% in the top ten. The data originate from a study of blood T cell repertoires in COVID-19. About the study: Specimens from acute and convalescent COVID-19 originated in the United States, Italy and Spain.

Germline V CDR1 and CDR2: SNHLY, FYNNEI. This CDR3 region has 13 residues. The V segment lost 6 bases and the J segment 2 bases; nucleotides outside the gene matches: 3. Enrollment of patients from Seattle took place during active infection, with longitudinal follow-up. This sequence joins TRBV2 and TRBJ1-2; 7 bases line up with TRBD1. Input material: peripheral blood. The sequence was collected from a woman in her thirties with COVID-19, enrolled during active disease. The chain's CDR3 is CASSRTGNYGYTF. In DNA form, the CDR3 reads TGTGCCAGCAGCCGGACAGGAAACTATGGCTACACCTTC.